This T cell receptor (beta chain) was captured by sequencing in a study of PD-1 blockade in mismatch repair-deficient tumors. V was clipped by 3 bases and J by 2 bases, with 8 bases between them. Germline values: CDR1 SGHRS, CDR2 YFSETQ. The CDR3 sequence is 13 residues long. All patients were mismatch repair deficient, assessed by either PCR or immunohistochemistry. Points from the study as a whole: After pembrolizumab, tumor-resident clones rose rapidly, then generally contracted before radiologic responses.

As for this clone: Its specificity is unknown.

The data were produced by immunoSEQ multiplex PCR, yet TCRdb's version contains in-frame clones alone and is incomplete. The table shows roughly 16,000 clones, with approximately 84% occurring only once. This chain connects TRBV5-1 to TRBJ2-5; perhaps TRBD1 as D (6 bases). The sequence derives from an adult with mismatch repair-deficient cancer. Here the sequenced sample was PBMCs, taken 4 weeks after starting pembrolizumab. This CDR3 reads CASSSGHQETQYF. CDR3 nucleotides: TGCGCCAGCAGCTCGGGACATCAAGAGACCCAGTACTTC.